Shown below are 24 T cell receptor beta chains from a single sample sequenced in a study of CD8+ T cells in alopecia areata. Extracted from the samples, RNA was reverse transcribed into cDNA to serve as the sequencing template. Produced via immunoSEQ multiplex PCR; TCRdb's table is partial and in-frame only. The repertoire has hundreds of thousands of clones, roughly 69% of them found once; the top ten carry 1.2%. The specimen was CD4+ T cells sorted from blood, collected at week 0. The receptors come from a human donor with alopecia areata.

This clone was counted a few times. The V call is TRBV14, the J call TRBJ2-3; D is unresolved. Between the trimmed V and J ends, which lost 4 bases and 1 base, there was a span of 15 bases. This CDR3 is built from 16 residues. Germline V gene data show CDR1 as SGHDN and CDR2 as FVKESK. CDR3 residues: CASSPDIWARTDTQYF. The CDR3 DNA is TGTGCCAGCAGCCCAGATATCTGGGCACGCACAGATACGCAGTATTTT. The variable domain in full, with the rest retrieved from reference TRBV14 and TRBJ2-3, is EAGVTQFPSHSVIEKGQTVTLRCDPISGHDNLYWYRRVMGKEIKFLLHFVKESKQDESGMPNNRFLAERTGGTYSTLKVQPAELEDSGVYFCASSPDIWARTDTQYFGPGTRLTVL.

The CDR3 loop reads CAWSVQYEKLFF. DNA of the CDR3: TGTGCCTGGAGTGTACAGTATGAAAAACTGTTTTTT. The rearrangement joins TRBV30 to TRBJ1-4; D not certain. The CDR3 loop spans 12 amino acids. Germline loops: CDR1 GTSNPN, CDR2 SVGIG (reference sequence). Trimming took 0 bases from V and 6 from J, leaving 5 bases between them.

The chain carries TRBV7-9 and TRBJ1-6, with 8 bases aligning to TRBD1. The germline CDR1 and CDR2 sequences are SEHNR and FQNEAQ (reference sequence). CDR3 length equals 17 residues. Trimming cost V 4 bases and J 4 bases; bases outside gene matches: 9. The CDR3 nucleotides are TGTGCCAGCAGCTCCGGACAGGGCCACGGGTATAATTCACCCCTCCACTTT. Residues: CASSSGQGHGYNSPLHF.

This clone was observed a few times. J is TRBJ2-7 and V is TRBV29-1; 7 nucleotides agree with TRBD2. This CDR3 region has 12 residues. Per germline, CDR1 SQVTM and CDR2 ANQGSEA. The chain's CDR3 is CAGGSSAYEQYF. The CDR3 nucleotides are TGCGCCGGGGGGTCGAGCGCCTACGAGCAGTACTTC.

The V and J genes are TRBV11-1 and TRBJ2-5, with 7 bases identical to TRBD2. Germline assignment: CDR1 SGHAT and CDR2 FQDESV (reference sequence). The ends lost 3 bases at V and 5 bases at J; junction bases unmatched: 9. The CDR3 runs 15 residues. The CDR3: CASSLGRLAGETQYF. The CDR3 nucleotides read TGTGCCAGCAGCTTGGGCCGACTAGCTGGGGAGACCCAGTACTTC.

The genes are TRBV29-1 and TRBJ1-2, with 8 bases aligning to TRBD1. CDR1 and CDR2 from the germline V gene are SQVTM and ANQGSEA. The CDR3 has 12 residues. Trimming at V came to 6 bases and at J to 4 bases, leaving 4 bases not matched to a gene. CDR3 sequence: CSVDRGVYGYTF. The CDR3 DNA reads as TGCAGCGTAGACAGGGGAGTCTATGGCTACACCTTC. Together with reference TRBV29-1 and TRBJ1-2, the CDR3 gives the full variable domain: SAVISQKPSRDICQRGTSLTIQCQVDSQVTMMFWYRQQPGQSLTLIATANQGSEATYESGFVIDKFPISRPNLTFSTLTVSNMSPEDSSIYLCSVDRGVYGYTFGSGTRLTVV.

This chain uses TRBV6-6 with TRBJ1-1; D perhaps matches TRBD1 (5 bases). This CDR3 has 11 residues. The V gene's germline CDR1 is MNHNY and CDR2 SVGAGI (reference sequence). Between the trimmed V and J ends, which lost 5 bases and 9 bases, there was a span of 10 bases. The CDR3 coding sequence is TGTGCCAGCAGTGGCCCGGGACAAGCTTTCTTT. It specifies CASSGPGQAFF.

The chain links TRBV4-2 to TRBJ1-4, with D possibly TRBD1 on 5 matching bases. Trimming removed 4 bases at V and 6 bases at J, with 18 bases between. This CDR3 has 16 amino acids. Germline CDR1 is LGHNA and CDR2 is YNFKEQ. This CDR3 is CASSRDGPQEYEKLFF. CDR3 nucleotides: TGTGCCAGCAGCCGCGATGGGCCACAGGAGTATGAAAAACTGTTTTTT.

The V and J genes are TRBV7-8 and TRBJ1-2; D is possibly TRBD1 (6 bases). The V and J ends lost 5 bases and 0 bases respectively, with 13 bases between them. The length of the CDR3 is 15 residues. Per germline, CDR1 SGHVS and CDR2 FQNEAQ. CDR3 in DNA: TGTGCCAGCAGCAAGGAAAACAGGGCTAACTATGGCTACACCTTC. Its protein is CASSKENRANYGYTF.

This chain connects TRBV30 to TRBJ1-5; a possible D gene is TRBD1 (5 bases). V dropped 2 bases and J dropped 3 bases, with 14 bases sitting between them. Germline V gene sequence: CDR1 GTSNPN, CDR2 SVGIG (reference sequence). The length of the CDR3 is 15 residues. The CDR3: CAWSPTGRDNQPQHF. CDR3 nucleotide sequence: TGTGCCTGGAGTCCAACGGGACGTGACAATCAGCCCCAGCATTTT.

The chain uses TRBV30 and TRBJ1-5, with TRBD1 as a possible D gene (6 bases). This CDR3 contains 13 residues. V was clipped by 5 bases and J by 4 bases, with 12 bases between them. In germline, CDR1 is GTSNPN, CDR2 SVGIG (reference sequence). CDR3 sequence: CAWEGGANQPQHF. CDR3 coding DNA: TGTGCCTGGGAGGGGGGGGCAAATCAGCCCCAGCATTTT.

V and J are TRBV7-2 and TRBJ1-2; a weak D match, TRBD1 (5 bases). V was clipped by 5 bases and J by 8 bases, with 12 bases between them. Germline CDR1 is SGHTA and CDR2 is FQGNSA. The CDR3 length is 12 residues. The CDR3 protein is CASSPGTSGYTF. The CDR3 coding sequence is TGTGCCAGCAGCCCTGGGACGTCAGGCTACACCTTC.

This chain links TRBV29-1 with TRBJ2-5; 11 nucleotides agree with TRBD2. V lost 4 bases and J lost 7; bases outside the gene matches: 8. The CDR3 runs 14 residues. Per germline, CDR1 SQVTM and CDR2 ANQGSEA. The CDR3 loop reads CSVGLAGTVVTQYF. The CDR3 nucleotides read TGCAGCGTTGGACTAGCGGGGACCGTCGTGACCCAGTACTTC. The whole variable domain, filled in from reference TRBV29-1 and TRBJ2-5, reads SAVISQKPSRDICQRGTSLTIQCQVDSQVTMMFWYRQQPGQSLTLIATANQGSEATYESGFVIDKFPISRPNLTFSTLTVSNMSPEDSSIYLCSVGLAGTVVTQYFGPGTRLLVL.

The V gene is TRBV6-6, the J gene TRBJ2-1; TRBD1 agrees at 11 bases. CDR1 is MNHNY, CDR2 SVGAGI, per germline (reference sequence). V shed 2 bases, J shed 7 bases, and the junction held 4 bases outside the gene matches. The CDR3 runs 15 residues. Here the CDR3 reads CASSYRTGGWNEQFF. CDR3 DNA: TGTGCCAGCAGTTACCGGACAGGGGGCTGGAATGAGCAGTTCTTC.

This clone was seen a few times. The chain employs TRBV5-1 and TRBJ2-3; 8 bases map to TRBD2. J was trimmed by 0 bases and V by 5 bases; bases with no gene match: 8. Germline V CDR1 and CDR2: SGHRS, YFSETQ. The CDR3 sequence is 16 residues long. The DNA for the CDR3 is TGCGCCAGCAGTGGGACTAGAGGGGGAAGCACAGATACGCAGTATTTT. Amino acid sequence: CASSGTRGGSTDTQYF.

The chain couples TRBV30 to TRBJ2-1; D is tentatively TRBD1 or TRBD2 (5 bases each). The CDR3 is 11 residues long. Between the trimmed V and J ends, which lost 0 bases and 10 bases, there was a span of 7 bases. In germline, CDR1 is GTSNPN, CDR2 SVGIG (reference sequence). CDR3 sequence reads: CAWSVWGEQFF. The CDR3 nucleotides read TGTGCCTGGAGTGTTTGGGGGGAGCAGTTCTTC.

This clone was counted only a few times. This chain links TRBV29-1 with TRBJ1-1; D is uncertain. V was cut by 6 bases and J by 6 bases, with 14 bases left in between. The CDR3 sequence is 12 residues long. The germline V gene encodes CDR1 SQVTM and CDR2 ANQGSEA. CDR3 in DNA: TGCAGCGTCATGGGAGTTAGGGCTGAAGCTTTCTTT. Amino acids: CSVMGVRAEAFF.

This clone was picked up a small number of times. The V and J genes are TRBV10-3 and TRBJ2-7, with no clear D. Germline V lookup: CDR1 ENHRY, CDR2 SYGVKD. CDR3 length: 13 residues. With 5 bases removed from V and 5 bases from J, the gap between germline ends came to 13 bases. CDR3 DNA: TGTGCCATCAGTCCAGCTTTTCCAGACGAGCAGTACTTC. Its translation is CAISPAFPDEQYF.

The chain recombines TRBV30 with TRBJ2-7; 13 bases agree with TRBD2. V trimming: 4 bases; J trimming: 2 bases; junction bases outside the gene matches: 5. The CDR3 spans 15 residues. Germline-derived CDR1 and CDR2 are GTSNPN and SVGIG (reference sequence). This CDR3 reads CAWMRGLAGPYEQYF. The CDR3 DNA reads TGTGCCTGGATGAGGGGACTAGCGGGGCCCTACGAGCAGTACTTC. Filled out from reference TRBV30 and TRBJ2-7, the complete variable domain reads SQTIHQWPATLVQPVGSPLSLECTVEGTSNPNLYWYRQAAGRGLQLLFYSVGIGQISSEVPQNLSASRPQDRQFILSSKKLLLSDSGFYLCAWMRGLAGPYEQYFGPGTRLTVT.

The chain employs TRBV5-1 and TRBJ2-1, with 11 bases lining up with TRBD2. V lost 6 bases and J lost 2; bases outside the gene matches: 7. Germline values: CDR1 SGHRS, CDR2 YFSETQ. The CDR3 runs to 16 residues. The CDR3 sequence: CASTLASGGPYNEQFF. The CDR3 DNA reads TGCGCCAGCACCCTGGCTAGCGGGGGGCCCTACAATGAGCAGTTCTTC.

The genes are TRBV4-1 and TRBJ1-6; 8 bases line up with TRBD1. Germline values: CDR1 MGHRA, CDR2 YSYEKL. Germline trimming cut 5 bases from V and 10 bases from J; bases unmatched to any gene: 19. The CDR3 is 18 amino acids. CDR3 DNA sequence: TGCGCCAGCAGCAGAGCCGGAACAGGGGGTGCCCAGGGCTCACCCCTCCACTTT. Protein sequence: CASSRAGTGGAQGSPLHF.

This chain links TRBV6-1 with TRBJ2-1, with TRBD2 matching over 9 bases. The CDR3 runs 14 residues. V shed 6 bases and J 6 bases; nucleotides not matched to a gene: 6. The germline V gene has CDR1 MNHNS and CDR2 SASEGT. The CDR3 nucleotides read TGTGCCAGCAGCGGGACTAGCTCCATCAATGAGCAGTTCTTC. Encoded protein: CASSGTSSINEQFF.

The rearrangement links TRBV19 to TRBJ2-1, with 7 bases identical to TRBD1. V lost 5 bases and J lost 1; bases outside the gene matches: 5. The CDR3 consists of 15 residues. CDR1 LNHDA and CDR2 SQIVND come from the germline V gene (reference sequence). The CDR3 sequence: CASSVDRDSYNEQFF. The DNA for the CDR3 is TGTGCCAGTAGTGTCGACAGGGATTCCTACAATGAGCAGTTCTTC.

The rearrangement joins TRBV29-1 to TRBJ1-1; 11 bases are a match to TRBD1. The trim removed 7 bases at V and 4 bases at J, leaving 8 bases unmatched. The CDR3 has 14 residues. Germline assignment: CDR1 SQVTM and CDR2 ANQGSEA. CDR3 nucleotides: TGCAGCGCACAGCCGGGACAGGGGGTCACTGAAGCTTTCTTT. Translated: CSAQPGQGVTEAFF.